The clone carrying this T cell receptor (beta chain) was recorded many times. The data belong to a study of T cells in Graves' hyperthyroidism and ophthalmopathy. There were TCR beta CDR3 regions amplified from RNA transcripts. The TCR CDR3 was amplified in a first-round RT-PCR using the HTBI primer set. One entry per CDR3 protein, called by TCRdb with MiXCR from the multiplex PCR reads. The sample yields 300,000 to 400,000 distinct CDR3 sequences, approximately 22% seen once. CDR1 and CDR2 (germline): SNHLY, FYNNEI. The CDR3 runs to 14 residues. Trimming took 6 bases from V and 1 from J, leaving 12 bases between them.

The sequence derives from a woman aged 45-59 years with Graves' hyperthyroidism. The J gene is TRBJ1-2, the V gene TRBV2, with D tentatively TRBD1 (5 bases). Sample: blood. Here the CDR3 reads CASSGRDLNYGYTF. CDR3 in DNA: TGTGCCAGCAGCGGCAGGGACCTTAACTATGGCTACACCTTC. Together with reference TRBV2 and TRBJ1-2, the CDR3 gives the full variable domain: EPEVTQTPSHQVTQMGQEVILRCVPISNHLYFYWYRQILGQKVEFLVSFYNNEISEKSEIFDDQFSVERPDGSNFTLKIRSTKLEDSAMYFCASSGRDLNYGYTFGSGTRLTVV.